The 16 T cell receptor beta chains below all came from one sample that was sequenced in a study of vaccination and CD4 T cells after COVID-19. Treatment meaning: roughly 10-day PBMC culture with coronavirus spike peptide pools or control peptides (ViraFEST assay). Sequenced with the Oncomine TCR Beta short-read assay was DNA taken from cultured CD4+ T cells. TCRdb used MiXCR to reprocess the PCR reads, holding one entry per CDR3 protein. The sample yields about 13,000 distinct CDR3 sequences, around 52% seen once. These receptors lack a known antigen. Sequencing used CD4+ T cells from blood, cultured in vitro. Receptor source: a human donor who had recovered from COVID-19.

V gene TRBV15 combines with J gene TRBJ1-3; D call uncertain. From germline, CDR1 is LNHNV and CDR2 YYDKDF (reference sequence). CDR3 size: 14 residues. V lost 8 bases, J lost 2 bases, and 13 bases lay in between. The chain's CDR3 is CATGESFAGNTIYF. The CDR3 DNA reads TGTGCCACCGGCGAGAGTTTCGCTGGAAACACCATATATTTT.

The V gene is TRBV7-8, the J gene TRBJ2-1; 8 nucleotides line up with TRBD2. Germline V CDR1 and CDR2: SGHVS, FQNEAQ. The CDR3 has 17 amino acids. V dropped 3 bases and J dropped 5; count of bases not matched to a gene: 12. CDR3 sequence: CASSLRGITSGNNEQFF. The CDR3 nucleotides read TGTGCCAGCAGCTTGCGCGGGATCACTAGCGGAAACAATGAGCAGTTCTTC.

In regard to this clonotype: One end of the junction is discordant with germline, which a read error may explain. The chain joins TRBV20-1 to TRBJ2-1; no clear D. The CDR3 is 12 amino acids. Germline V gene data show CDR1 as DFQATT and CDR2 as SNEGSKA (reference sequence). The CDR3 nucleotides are TGCAGGGCTAGAACTTCGGGCAATGAGCAGTTCTTC. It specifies CRARTSGNEQFF.

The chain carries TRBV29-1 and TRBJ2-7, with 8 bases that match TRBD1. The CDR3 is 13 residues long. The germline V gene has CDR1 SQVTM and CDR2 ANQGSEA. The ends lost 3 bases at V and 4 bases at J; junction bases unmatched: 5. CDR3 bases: TGCAGCGTTGAGGCAGGGGGCGGGTACGAGCAGTACTTC. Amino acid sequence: CSVEAGGGYEQYF.

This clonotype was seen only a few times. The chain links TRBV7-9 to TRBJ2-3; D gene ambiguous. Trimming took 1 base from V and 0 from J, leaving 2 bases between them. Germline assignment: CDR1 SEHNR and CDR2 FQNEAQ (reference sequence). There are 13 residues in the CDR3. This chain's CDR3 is CASSLESTDTQYF. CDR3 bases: TGTGCCAGCAGCTTAGAGAGCACAGATACGCAGTATTTT.

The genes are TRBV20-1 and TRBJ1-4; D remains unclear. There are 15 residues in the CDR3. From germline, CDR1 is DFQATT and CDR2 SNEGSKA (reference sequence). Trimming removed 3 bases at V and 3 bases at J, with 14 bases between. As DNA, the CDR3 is TGCAGTGCTAGCGCGGGGAGATCGGCTAATGAAAAACTGTTTTTT. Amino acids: CSASAGRSANEKLFF.

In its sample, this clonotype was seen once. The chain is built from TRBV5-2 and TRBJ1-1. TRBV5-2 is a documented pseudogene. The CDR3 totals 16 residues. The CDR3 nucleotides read TGCGCCAGCAGCCAAGATCGAGAAGGGATGAACACTGAAGCTTTCTTT. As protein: CASSQDREGMNTEAFF.

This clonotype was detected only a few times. The CDR3 protein is CSAREQRASGNNEQFF. For the CDR3, the DNA is TGCAGTGCTAGAGAACAACGGGCTAGCGGGAACAATGAGCAGTTCTTC. The chain has TRBV20-1 and TRBJ2-1; 9 bases map to TRBD2. This CDR3 comprises 16 residues. The germline V gene has CDR1 DFQATT and CDR2 SNEGSKA (reference sequence). Germline trimming cut 0 bases from V and 5 bases from J; bases unmatched to any gene: 8.

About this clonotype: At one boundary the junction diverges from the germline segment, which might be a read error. The CDR3 loop reads CASSNHQGRRRNF. In DNA, the CDR3 is TGTGCCAGCAGTAACCATCAAGGACGGAGAAGAAATTTT. The chain uses TRBV6-2 or TRBV6-3 and TRBJ1-3; D uncertain. The CDR3 loop spans 13 amino acids. Germline CDR1 is MNHEY and CDR2 is SVGEGT.

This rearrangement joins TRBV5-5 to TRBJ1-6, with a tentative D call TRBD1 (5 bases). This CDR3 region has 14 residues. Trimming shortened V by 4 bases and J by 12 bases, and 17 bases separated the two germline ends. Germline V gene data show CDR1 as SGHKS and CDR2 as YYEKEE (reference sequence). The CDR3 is CASSNPSQGEPLHF. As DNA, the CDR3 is TGTGCCAGCAGCAACCCGAGCCAGGGCGAACCCCTCCACTTT.

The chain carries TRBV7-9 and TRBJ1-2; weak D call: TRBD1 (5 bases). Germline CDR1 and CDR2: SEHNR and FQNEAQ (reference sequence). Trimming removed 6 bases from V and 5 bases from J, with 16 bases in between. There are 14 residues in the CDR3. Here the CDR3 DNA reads TGTGCCAGCAGACCCCAGGGAGGGAGGTATGGCTACACCTTC. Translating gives CASRPQGGRYGYTF.

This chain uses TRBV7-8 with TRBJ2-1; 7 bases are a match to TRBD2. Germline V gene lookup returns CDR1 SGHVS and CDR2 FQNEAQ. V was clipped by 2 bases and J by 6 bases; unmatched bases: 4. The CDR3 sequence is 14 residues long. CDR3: CASSLSGKVNEQFF. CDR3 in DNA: TGTGCCAGCAGCTTAAGCGGGAAAGTCAATGAGCAGTTCTTC.

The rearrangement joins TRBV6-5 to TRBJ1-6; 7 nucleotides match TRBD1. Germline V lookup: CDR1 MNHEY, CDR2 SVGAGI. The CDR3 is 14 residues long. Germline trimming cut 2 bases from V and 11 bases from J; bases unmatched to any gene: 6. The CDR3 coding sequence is TGTGCCAGCAGTTACGGACAGGCAATACCACCCCTCCACTTT. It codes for CASSYGQAIPPLHF.

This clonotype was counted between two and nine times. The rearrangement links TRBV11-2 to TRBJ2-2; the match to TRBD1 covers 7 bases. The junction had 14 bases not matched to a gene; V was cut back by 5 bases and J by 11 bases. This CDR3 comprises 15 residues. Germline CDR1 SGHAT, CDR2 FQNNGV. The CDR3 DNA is TGTGCCAGCAGCCCGAAAGACAGGGCAGGCGGAGAGCTGTTTTTT. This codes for CASSPKDRAGGELFF. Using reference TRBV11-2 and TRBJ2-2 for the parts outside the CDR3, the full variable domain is EAGVAQSPRYKIIEKRQSVAFWCNPISGHATLYWYQQILGQGPKLLIQFQNNGVVDDSQLPKDRFSAERLKGVDSTLKIQPAKLEDSAVYLCASSPKDRAGGELFFGEGSRLTVL.

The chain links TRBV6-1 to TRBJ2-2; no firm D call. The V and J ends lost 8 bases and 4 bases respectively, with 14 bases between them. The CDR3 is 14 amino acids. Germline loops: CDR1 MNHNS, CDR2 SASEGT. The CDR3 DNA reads TGTGCCAGCCTCGGGCTCGATTTCACCGGGGAGCTGTTTTTT. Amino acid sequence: CASLGLDFTGELFF.

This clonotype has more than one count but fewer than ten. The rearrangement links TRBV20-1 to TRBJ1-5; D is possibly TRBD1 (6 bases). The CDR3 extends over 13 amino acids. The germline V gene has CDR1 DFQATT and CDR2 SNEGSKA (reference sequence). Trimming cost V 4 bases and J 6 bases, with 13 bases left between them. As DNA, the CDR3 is TGCAGTGCTATACAGGGTGGGGGTCAGCCCCAGCATTTT. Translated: CSAIQGGGQPQHF.